This T cell receptor (beta chain) was sequenced in a study of shared clonotypes between healthy human individuals (dated by TCRdb to 2020 to 2022). Regarding the study in general: Three men and a couple of women, aged 18 to 49 years, made up the cohort. For each donor, CD4 naive and CD4 memory were each run on three plates, CD8 naive on two plates, and CD8 memory on one plate. The study deeply sequenced blood TCR repertoires of several healthy adults to estimate repertoire size and the extent of clonotype sharing between individuals. To increase sequencing depth and limit assay-specific biases, TCR repertoire library preparation and sequencing were carried out by different laboratories using diverse techniques. Between about 0.94 and 8.9 billion PBMCs per donor were obtained by leukapheresis. The full study reports these points: Sampling was restricted to blood, and TCR repertoires in tissue are likely to differ from TCR repertoires in blood. Higher generation probabilities were observed for clonotypes shared by all four sorted-subset donors than for non-shared clonotypes. About 4.5% of naive CD4, roughly 3.6% of naive CD8, around 2.3% of memory CD4, and 0.4% of memory CD8 clonotypes were shared across several donors. Because the study included a small number of donors, the genetic and exposure-history diversity represented was limited. Rarefaction of sorted-subset datasets indicated incomplete sequencing despite the large sequencing depth. Naive subsets generally had larger estimated clonotype richness than memory subsets. Pairwise subsampling indicated that sequencing depth was expected to affect the degree of clonotype sharing among donors.

Details on this clone: This receptor's antigen is unknown. The sample holds no much larger clone one base away, and base qualities are not on file.

Including cysteine and phenylalanine, the CDR3 has 15 amino acids. Only the CDR3 DNA is retained, 45 bases long and in frame from the first base. V lost 2 bases and J lost 8 bases, and the count of bases not matched to a germline gene is 7. For CDR1 and CDR2, the germline V gene lists MDHEN and SYDVKM. Using the deep immunoSEQ assay, multiplex PCR amplified TCR CDR3 regions from genomic DNA. Genomic DNA extracted from each cell subset was distributed evenly over all wells of several immunoSEQ 96-well plates, and each plate served as one replicate. For sorted subsets, roughly 200 ng of genomic DNA, equivalent to some 30,000 T cell genomes, went into each replicate PCR. Purified libraries were measured with a Qubit 3.0 fluorometer, size-checked on a Bioanalyzer 2100, and measured again with the KAPA Library Quantification kit. Every immunoSEQ 96-well plate was sequenced on a separate single-read 150-cycle Illumina NextSeq 550 flow cell. The authors processed their data as follows. The immunoSEQ output contained only junctional sequences without quality scores, so filtering could not match that applied to full-length reads. Sequences were annotated with PyIR, a Python wrapper for IgBLAST v1.9, and V/J genes and CDR3 were assigned using IMGT germline references. Reads with weak V/J assignments (E-value above 1e-6), missing CDR3, stop codons, out-of-frame junctions, or ambiguous translated residues were removed. V3J clonotypes were defined as sequences sharing the same inferred V gene, J gene, and CDR3 amino acid sequence. The percentage overlap between two repertoires was calculated by dividing the number of shared unique clonotypes by the size of the smaller repertoire. Richness of each repertoire was evaluated using RTK rarefaction, the Chao1 estimator, and Recon v2.1 estimates of unobserved clonotypes. OLGA was used to compute generation probabilities for all TCRbeta clonotypes that the gDNA method yielded from a few donors. Sourced from immuneACCESS, this table was stored by TCRdb with only in-frame sequences that have V and J called. A share of the clones is absent; for the studies checked, an unresolved V gene accounts for under half, and the remainder has no known explanation. From that table come the V and J calls and clone size; the DNA was used to work out D and trimming. In this sample the table shows roughly 2 million clones, 85% to 95% of which occur a single time. Of the sample, 0.1% to 0.15% is held by the ten largest clones.

Donors were healthy HIV-negative adults with no recently reported acute infections or vaccinations. Only Caucasian adults living in Nashville, Tennessee, USA were represented among the donors. Magnetic negative selection was used to enrich CD4+ T cells, after which naive cells were positively selected on CD45RA and the negative fraction became the memory subset. After blood collection by leukapheresis, PBMCs were isolated using Ficoll-Histopaque density gradient centrifugation and then cryopreserved in the vapor phase of liquid nitrogen. Analytical flow cytometry was used to check the purity and quantity of each magnetically sorted T cell population. From each sorted fraction, genomic DNA was isolated and quantified by UV absorbance on a Nanodrop 2000c.

The receptor was isolated from a man younger than 35 in good health. Specimen: naive CD4+ T cells sorted from blood. The label giving this sample's cell subset or site can be read as: CD45RA+ positively selected. The chain uses TRBV28 and TRBJ1-2; 11 nucleotides in the junction match TRBD1. The CDR3 loop reads CASSLVGGQGEGYTF. The nucleotide sequence reads as follows: TGTGCCAGCAGTTTAGTAGGGGGACAGGGGGAAGGCTACACCTTC.